The entry below describes one TCR beta chain. Some clones are missing from TCRdb's copy, which holds only in-frame ones; the method was immunoSEQ multiplex PCR. The table has 30,000 or so clones, around nine tenths seen once. The record originates from a study of OX40 agonist ivuxolimab in advanced cancers. Deletions cut 1 base from V and 4 bases from J, with 11 bases between. The CDR3 totals 15 residues. The germline gives CDR1 MGHDK, CDR2 SYGVNS. This material consisted of CD4+ or CD8+ T cells sorted from blood, taken in a trial of the OX40 agonist ivuxolimab. The clonotype originates from an adult with an advanced solid tumor such as melanoma, head and neck, liver or kidney cancer. The chain recombines TRBV25-1 with TRBJ2-1, with D tentatively TRBD1 (6 bases). Here the CDR3 DNA reads TGTGCCAGCAGTGAATTAGGGGGAGTGTACAATGAGCAGTTCTTC. Translated: CASSELGGVYNEQFF.